A selection of T cell receptor beta chains follows, all from one sample in a study of T cell responses to AZD1222 COVID-19 vaccine. Profiling relied on immunoSEQ multiplex PCR, and the TCRdb table lists in-frame clones only, not all of them. The table has 90,000 to 95,000 clones, approximately 90% seen once. The sample was peripheral blood, taken on day 0 of AZD1222 vaccination. These receptors all stem from an adult in good health. Both conserved end residues are part of each CDR3. Each record gives: CDR3 protein, CDR3 DNA, clone size, J gene, V gene, D gene. A D gene is named only where the DNA matches it firmly. Only part of the rows carry a size: once, few, many, or a class if the clone is expanded.

CASSIDRNEKLFF | TGTGCCAGTAGTATCGACCGAAATGAAAAACTGTTTTTT | few | TRBJ1-4 | TRBV19 | -
CAWSRVDYEQYF | TGTGCCTGGAGCAGGGTTGACTACGAGCAGTACTTC | - | TRBJ2-7 | TRBV30 | -
CASSDPTGELFF | TGCGCCAGCAGTGACCCCACCGGGGAGCTGTTTTTT | once | TRBJ2-2 | TRBV10-1 | -
CARFPGAGEKLFF | TGTGCCAGATTCCCAGGGGCAGGCGAAAAACTGTTTTTT | few | TRBJ1-4 | TRBV5-3 | -
CASSKQGNSGTDTQYF | TGCGCCAGCAGCAAACAGGGGAACTCGGGCACAGATACGCAGTATTTT | - | TRBJ2-3 | TRBV10-1 | TRBD1
CASSPDRMDYEQYF | TGTGCCAGCAGTCCGGACAGGATGGACTACGAGCAGTACTTC | - | TRBJ2-7 | TRBV6-5 | TRBD1
CASSLGRDRNTDTQYF | TGTGCCAGCAGCTTAGGCCGGGACAGGAACACAGATACGCAGTATTTT | once | TRBJ2-3 | TRBV11-3 | TRBD1
CASSLEVLGGRIYGYTF | TGTGCCAGCAGCTTAGAGGTTTTAGGCGGGAGGATCTATGGCTACACCTTC | - | TRBJ1-2 | TRBV7-2 | -
CASSYTGGRGTEAFF | TGTGCCAGCAGTTATACAGGGGGCCGAGGCACTGAAGCTTTCTTT | - | TRBJ1-1 | TRBV5-8 | TRBD1
CASSSRDRGNQPQHF | TGTGCCAGCAGTTCACGGGACAGGGGTAATCAGCCCCAGCATTTT | few | TRBJ1-5 | TRBV6-5 | TRBD1
CASSLDGRMNTEAFF | TGCGCCAGCAGCTTGGATGGACGGATGAACACTGAAGCTTTCTTT | - | TRBJ1-1 | TRBV5-1 | -
CAWSSWTVDQPQHF | TGTGCCTGGAGCTCTTGGACAGTGGATCAGCCCCAGCATTTT | few | TRBJ1-5 | TRBV30 | -
CALKDRGYYEQYF | TGTGCCCTTAAGGACAGGGGTTATTACGAGCAGTACTTC | - | TRBJ2-7 | TRBV30 | TRBD1
CASSDEGDRGSYEQYF | TGTGCCAGCAGTGATGAGGGGGACAGAGGCTCCTACGAGCAGTACTTC | - | TRBJ2-7 | TRBV6-1 | TRBD1
CASSLDPSLFQQYF | TGCGCCAGCAGCTTGGACCCCTCGCTTTTCCAGCAGTACTTC | - | TRBJ2-7 | TRBV5-1 | -
CATSRDRDRGREQYF | TGTGCCACCAGCAGAGATAGGGACAGGGGACGCGAGCAGTACTTC | - | TRBJ2-7 | TRBV15 | TRBD1
CASSKGLLRGSLRGTQYF | TGTGCCAGCAGCAAGGGCCTTTTAAGGGGAAGTTTAAGGGGGACGCAGTATTTT | - | TRBJ2-3 | TRBV5-8 | -
CASSFGGGQMNTEAFF | TGCGCCAGCAGCTTCGGGGGAGGACAGATGAACACTGAAGCTTTCTTT | - | TRBJ1-1 | TRBV5-1 | -
CAWSRGGEVVTQYF | TGTGCCTGGTCCCGGGGGGGGGAAGTGGTTACGCAGTATTTT | - | TRBJ2-3 | TRBV30 | TRBD2
CASSQVGQANEKLFF | TGTGCCAGCAGCCAAGTGGGACAGGCTAATGAAAAACTGTTTTTT | - | TRBJ1-4 | TRBV4-2 | TRBD1
CAWSRPLGDKRDQPQHF | TGTGCCTGGAGTAGGCCCTTAGGGGATAAAAGGGATCAGCCCCAGCATTTT | - | TRBJ1-5 | TRBV30 | -
CASIDRIYEQYF | TGTGCCAGCATAGACCGCATCTACGAGCAGTACTTC | - | TRBJ2-7 | TRBV28 | -
CASIPGLAGAGEQYF | TGTGCCAGCATCCCGGGACTAGCGGGGGCCGGGGAGCAGTACTTC | - | TRBJ2-7 | TRBV7-6 | TRBD2